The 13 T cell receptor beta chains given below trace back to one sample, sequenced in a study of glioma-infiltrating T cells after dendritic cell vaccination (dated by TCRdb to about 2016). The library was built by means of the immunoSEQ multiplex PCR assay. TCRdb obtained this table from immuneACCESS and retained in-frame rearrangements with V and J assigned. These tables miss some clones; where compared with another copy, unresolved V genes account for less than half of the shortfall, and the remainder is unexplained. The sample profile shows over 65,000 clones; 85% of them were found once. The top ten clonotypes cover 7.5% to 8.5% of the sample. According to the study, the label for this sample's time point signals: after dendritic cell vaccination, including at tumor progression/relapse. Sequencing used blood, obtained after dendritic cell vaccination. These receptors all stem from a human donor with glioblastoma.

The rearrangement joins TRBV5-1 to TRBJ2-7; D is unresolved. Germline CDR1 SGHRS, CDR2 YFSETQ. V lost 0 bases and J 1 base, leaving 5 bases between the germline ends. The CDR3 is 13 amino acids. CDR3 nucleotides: TGCGCCAGCAGCTTGGGGCAGTCCTACGAGCAGTACTTC. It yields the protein CASSLGQSYEQYF. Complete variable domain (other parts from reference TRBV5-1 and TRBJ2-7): KAGVTQTPRYLIKTRGQQVTLSCSPISGHRSVSWYQQTPGQGLQFLFEYFSETQRNKGNFPGRFSGRQFSNSRSEMNVSTLELGDSALYLCASSLGQSYEQYFGPGTRLTVT.

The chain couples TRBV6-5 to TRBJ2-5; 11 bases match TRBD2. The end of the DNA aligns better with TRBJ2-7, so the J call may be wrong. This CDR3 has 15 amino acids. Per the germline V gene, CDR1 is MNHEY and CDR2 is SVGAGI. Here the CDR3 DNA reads TGTGCCAGCAGCTTCGGGACTAGCGGTCCCTACGAGCAGTACTTC. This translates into CASSFGTSGPYEQYF.

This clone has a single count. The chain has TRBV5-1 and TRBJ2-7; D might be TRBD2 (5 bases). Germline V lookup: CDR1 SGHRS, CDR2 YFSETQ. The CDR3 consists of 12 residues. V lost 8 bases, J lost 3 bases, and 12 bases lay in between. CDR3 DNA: TGCGCCAGTAGACTAAGCCACTACGAGCAGTACTTC. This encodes CASRLSHYEQYF.

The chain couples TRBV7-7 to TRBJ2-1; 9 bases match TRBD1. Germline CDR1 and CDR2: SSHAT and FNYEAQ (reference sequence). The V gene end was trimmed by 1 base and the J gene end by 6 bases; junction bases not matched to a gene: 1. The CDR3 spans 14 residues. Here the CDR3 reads CASSLGGQGNEQFF. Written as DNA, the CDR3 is TGTGCCAGCAGCTTAGGGGGACAGGGCAATGAGCAGTTCTTC.

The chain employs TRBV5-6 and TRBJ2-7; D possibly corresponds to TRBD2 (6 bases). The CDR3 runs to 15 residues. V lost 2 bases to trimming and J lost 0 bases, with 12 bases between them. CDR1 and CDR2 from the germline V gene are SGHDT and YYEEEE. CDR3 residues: CASSFRGGSSYEQYF. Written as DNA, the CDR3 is TGTGCCAGCAGCTTCCGGGGAGGAAGCTCCTACGAGCAGTACTTC. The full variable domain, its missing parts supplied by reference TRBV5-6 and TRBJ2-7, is DAGVTQSPTHLIKTRGQQVTLRCSPKSGHDTVSWYQQALGQGPQFIFQYYEEEERQRGNFPDRFSGHQFPNYSSELNVNALLLGDSALYLCASSFRGGSSYEQYFGPGTRLTVT.

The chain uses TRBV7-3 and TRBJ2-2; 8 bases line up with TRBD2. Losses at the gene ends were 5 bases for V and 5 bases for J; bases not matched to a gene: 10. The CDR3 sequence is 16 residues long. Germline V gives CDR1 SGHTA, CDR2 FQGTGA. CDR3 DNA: TGTGCCAGCAGCCGCGGGGGGACAACGGGGACCGGGGAGCTGTTTTTT. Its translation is CASSRGGTTGTGELFF.

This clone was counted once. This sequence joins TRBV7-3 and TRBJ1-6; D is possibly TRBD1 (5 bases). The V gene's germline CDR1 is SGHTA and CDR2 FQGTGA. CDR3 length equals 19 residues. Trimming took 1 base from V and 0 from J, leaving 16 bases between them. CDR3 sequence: CASSLKGVGRNSYNSPLHF. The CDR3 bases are TGTGCCAGCAGCTTAAAAGGGGTCGGGCGTAACTCCTATAATTCACCCCTCCACTTT.

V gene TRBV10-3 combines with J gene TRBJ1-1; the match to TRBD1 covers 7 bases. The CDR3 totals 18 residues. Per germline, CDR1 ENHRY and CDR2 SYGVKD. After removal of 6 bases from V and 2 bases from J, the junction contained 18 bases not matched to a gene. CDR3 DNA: TGTGCCATCAGAATAACAACCGACAGGGACCTACTAAACACTGAAGCTTTCTTT. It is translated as CAIRITTDRDLLNTEAFF.

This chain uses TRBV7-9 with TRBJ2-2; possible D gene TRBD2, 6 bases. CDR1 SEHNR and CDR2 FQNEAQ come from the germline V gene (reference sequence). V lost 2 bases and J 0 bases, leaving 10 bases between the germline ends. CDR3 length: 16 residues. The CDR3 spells CASSLPGLANTGELFF. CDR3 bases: TGTGCCAGCAGCTTACCGGGACTGGCGAACACCGGGGAGCTGTTTTTT.

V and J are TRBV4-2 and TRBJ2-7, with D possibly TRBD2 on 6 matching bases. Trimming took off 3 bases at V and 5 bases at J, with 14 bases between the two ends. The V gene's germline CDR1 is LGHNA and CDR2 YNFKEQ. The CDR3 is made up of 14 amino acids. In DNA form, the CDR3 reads TGTGCCAGCAGCCATTGGGGAGGAGTCGACGAGCAGTACTTC. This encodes CASSHWGGVDEQYF.

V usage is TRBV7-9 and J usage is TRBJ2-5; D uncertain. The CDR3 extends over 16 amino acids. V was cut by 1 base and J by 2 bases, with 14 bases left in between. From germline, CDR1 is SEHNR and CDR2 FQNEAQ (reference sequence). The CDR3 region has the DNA TGTGCCAGCAGCTTAGGAAGTTTTGCGGAACAAGAGACCCAGTACTTC. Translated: CASSLGSFAEQETQYF.

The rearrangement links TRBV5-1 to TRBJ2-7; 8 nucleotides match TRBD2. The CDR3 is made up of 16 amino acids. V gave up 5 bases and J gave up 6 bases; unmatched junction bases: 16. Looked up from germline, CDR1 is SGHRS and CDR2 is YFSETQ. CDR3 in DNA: TGCGCCAGCAGTGCCCCCAGCGGGAGAGCAGTATCCGAGCAGTACTTC. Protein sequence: CASSAPSGRAVSEQYF. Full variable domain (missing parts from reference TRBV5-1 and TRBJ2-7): KAGVTQTPRYLIKTRGQQVTLSCSPISGHRSVSWYQQTPGQGLQFLFEYFSETQRNKGNFPGRFSGRQFSNSRSEMNVSTLELGDSALYLCASSAPSGRAVSEQYFGPGTRLTVT.

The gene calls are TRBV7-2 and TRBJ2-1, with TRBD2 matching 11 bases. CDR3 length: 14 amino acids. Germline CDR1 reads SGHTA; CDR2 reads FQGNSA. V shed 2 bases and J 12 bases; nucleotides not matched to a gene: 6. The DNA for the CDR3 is TGTGCCAGCAGCTTAAGGGACGGACTAGCGGGGCAGTTCTTC. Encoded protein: CASSLRDGLAGQFF. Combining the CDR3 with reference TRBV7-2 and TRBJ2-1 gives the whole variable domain GAGVSQSPSNKVTEKGKDVELRCDPISGHTALYWYRQSLGQGLEFLIYFQGNSAPDKSGLPSDRFSAERTGGSVSTLTIQRTQQEDSAVYLCASSLRDGLAGQFFGPGTRLTVL.